The clone carrying this T cell receptor beta chain has just one count. This specimen belongs to a study of T cells in localized non-small cell lung cancer. The ends lost 3 bases at V and 4 bases at J; junction bases unmatched: 0. The CDR3 runs to 13 residues. Germline CDR1 reads SEHNR; CDR2 reads FQNEAQ (reference sequence). The data were produced by immunoSEQ multiplex PCR, yet TCRdb's version contains in-frame clones alone and is incomplete. The table includes more than 20,000 clones, 70% to 90% detected once. Sequencing was performed on PBMCs, taken before any cancer treatment. The sequence was obtained from a woman between 40 and 69 years old with stage II squamous cell lung carcinoma. The rearrangement links TRBV7-9 to TRBJ2-3; 8 positions agree with TRBD1. The CDR3 DNA sequence: TGTGCCAGCAGCTTGGGACAGGCAGATACGCAGTATTTT. It encodes CASSLGQADTQYF.